Below are 15 T cell receptor beta chains sequenced from a single sample in a study of T cells in Graves' hyperthyroidism and ophthalmopathy. TCR beta CDR3 sequences were amplified from RNA transcripts. The TCR CDR3 was amplified in a first-round RT-PCR using the HTBI primer set. TCRdb used MiXCR to reprocess the multiplex PCR reads, holding one entry per CDR3 protein. The table lists about 640,000 distinct CDR3 sequences, 45% of them singletons, with under 8% in the top ten. The specimen was peripheral blood or thyroid tissue (not recorded which). These receptors were taken from an adult man with Graves' disease, either hyperthyroidism or ophthalmopathy (not recorded which).

This clonotype was seen repeatedly, ten times or more. CDR3 coding DNA: TGCAGCGTTGACGACAGGGGAGACACTGAAGCTTTCTTT. Translating gives CSVDDRGDTEAFF. V and J are TRBV29-1 and TRBJ1-1, with 8 bases identical to TRBD1. Germline CDR1 and CDR2: SQVTM and ANQGSEA. The CDR3 runs 13 residues. V lost 3 bases to trimming and J lost 3 bases; unmatched junction nucleotides: 3.

This clonotype was picked up a small number of times. This chain links TRBV5-1 with TRBJ2-2; D perhaps matches TRBD1 (6 bases). Germline assignment: CDR1 SGHRS and CDR2 YFSETQ. The V end lost 6 bases, the J end lost 5 bases, and 17 bases lay between the germline ends. CDR3 length: 15 residues. This chain's CDR3 is CASTWAGAETGELFF. CDR3 nucleotide sequence: TGCGCCAGCACTTGGGCAGGGGCTGAGACCGGGGAGCTGTTTTTT.

Comment on this clonotype: In this CDR3 the conserved last residue, phenylalanine or tryptophan, is missing, so a read error is likely. The CDR3 here is CASSQGVGQPYEQYL. In DNA form, the CDR3 reads TGTGCCAGCAGCCAAGGGGTCGGACAGCCCTACGAGCAGTACTTG. This chain joins TRBV7-2 and TRBJ2-7; weak D call: TRBD1 (6 bases). This CDR3 contains 15 residues. The V gene lost 5 bases and the J gene lost 2 bases, with 16 bases spanning the gap. The germline V gene has CDR1 SGHTA and CDR2 FQGNSA.

The chain recombines TRBV6-5 with TRBJ2-5; maybe TRBD1 (5 bases). The germline V gene has CDR1 MNHEY and CDR2 SVGAGI. Between the trimmed V and J ends, which lost 4 bases and 1 base, there was a span of 13 bases. The CDR3 contains 15 residues. DNA for the CDR3: TGTGCCAGCAGTTTGAAGGGGTGGCCCCAAGAGACCCAGTACTTC. Its translation is CASSLKGWPQETQYF.

This chain links TRBV12-3 or TRBV12-4 with TRBJ1-6; 8 nucleotides agree with TRBD1. Trimming cost V 5 bases and J 7 bases; bases outside gene matches: 10. The CDR3 totals 16 residues. CDR3 loop: CASSEGRQGWNSPLHF. The DNA for the CDR3 is TGTGCCAGCAGTGAAGGACGACAGGGGTGGAATTCACCCCTCCACTTT.

V and J are TRBV7-9 and TRBJ2-5; perhaps TRBD1 as D (6 bases). Trimming stripped 5 bases from V and 1 base from J, with 11 bases between. Looked up from germline, CDR1 is SEHNR and CDR2 is FQNEAQ (reference sequence). The CDR3 extends over 14 amino acids. The CDR3 protein is CASSPWTAQETQYF. CDR3 in DNA: TGTGCCAGCAGCCCGTGGACAGCCCAAGAGACCCAGTACTTC.

The chain couples TRBV2 to TRBJ2-7, with 10 bases identical to TRBD2. The CDR3 covers 16 residues. CDR1 is SNHLY, CDR2 FYNNEI, per germline. The V gene end was trimmed by 3 bases and the J gene end by 0 bases; junction bases not matched to a gene: 5. As DNA, the CDR3 is TGTGCCAGCAGTGACAGGGCTAGCGGGGGCTCCTACGAGCAGTACTTC. Amino acids: CASSDRASGGSYEQYF.

This clonotype was counted a few times. The rearrangement uses TRBV20-1 and TRBJ2-7; 10 bases line up with TRBD1. The trim removed 6 bases at V and 5 bases at J, leaving 10 bases unmatched. Germline values: CDR1 DFQATT, CDR2 SNEGSKA (reference sequence). This CDR3 region has 14 residues. The CDR3 protein is CSARKTGGWHEQYF. Here the CDR3 DNA reads TGCAGTGCCAGGAAGACAGGGGGCTGGCACGAGCAGTACTTC.

Of note for this clonotype: This sequence may be a read error, since a much larger clone differs from it by one base. The chain recombines TRBV29-1 with TRBJ2-5; 8 bases are a match to TRBD2. Germline CDR1 and CDR2: SQVTM and ANQGSEA. The CDR3 runs 14 residues. The chain's CDR3 is CSVASGGYHETQYF. The CDR3 nucleotides read TGCAGCGTTGCAAGCGGGGGATACCATGAGACCCAGTACTTC.

The J gene is TRBJ2-5, the V gene TRBV7-2; 9 nucleotides agree with TRBD2. Germline V gene sequence: CDR1 SGHTA, CDR2 FQGNSA. Trimming removed 5 bases from V and 2 bases from J; junction bases left unmatched: 12. This CDR3 has 17 amino acids. The DNA for the CDR3 is TGTGCCAGCAGCCAAGATGGTCCAGCGGGAGGTCAAGAGACCCAGTACTTC. It codes for CASSQDGPAGGQETQYF.

This clonotype was picked up many times. CDR3 coding DNA: TGTGCCACCAGCAGTTCGGGACACCCCAATCAGCCCCAGCATTTT. Its translation: CATSSSGHPNQPQHF. The chain combines TRBV15 with TRBJ1-5; D perhaps matches TRBD1 (6 bases). The V gene lost 3 bases and the J gene lost 3 bases, with 12 bases spanning the gap. This CDR3 has 15 amino acids. Germline-derived CDR1 and CDR2 are LNHNV and YYDKDF (reference sequence).

The rearrangement uses TRBV20-1 and TRBJ2-7, with 9 bases identical to TRBD2. The DNA end is a closer match to TRBJ2-1, so the J assignment may be wrong. From germline, CDR1 is DFQATT and CDR2 SNEGSKA (reference sequence). The CDR3 consists of 14 residues. DNA of the CDR3: TGCATTGCAACCCCCGGGACTAGCATCCACGAGCAGTTCTTC. It translates to CIATPGTSIHEQFF.

This clonotype was counted only a few times. The chain combines TRBV12-3 or TRBV12-4 with TRBJ2-5; TRBD2 might be the D (6 bases). V was clipped by 5 bases and J by 6 bases, with 13 bases between them. The CDR3 contains 13 residues. DNA for the CDR3: TGTGCCAGCAGTGCGGGACTCCTCAAGACCCAGTACTTC. It codes for CASSAGLLKTQYF.

This clonotype was observed a single time. The chain links TRBV29-1 to TRBJ1-3; weak D call: TRBD1 (5 bases). Germline V gene sequence: CDR1 SQVTM, CDR2 ANQGSEA. This CDR3 region has 13 residues. Trimming shortened V by 4 bases and J by 7 bases, and 14 bases separated the two germline ends. For the CDR3, the DNA is TGCAGCGTTGTCGGGGGATTGATGAACACCATATATTTT. Translating it yields CSVVGGLMNTIYF. The variable domain in full, completed from reference TRBV29-1 and TRBJ1-3, reads SAVISQKPSRDICQRGTSLTIQCQVDSQVTMMFWYRQQPGQSLTLIATANQGSEATYESGFVIDKFPISRPNLTFSTLTVSNMSPEDSSIYLCSVVGGLMNTIYFGEGSWLTVV.

There are a few counts of this clonotype. Germline and junction disagree at one end, which may indicate a read error. V is TRBV11-2 and J is TRBJ2-7, with D possibly being TRBD1 (6 bases). The CDR3 is 14 residues long. CDR1 is SGHAT, CDR2 FQNNGV, per germline. CDR3 residues: CASSLGADSYEQYF. The CDR3 nucleotides read TGCGCCAGCAGCTTGGGGGCGGACTCCTACGAGCAGTACTTC.